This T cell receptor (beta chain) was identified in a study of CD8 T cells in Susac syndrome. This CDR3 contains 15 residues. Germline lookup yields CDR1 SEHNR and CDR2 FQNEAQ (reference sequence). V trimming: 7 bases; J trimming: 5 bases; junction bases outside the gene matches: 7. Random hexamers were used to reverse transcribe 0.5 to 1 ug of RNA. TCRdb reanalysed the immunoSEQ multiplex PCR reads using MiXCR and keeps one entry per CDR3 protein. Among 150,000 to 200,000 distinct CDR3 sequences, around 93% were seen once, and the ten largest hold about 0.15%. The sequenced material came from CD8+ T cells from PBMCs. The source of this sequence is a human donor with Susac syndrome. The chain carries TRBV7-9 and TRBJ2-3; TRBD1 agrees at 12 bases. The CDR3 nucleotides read TGTGCCAGCAAAGGGACAGGGGGCTATATAGATACGCAGTATTTT. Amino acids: CASKGTGGYIDTQYF.